The rows below give T cell receptor beta chains drawn from one sample of a study of cytomegalovirus exposure and HLA in healthy donors. Profiling relied on immunoSEQ multiplex PCR, and the TCRdb table lists in-frame clones only, not all of them. The sample table sets out tens of thousands of clones. The sequenced sample consisted of PBMCs. These receptors were taken from a middle-aged woman in good health and CMV-seropositive. Each CDR3 is given with its conserved first and last residue. Fields, in order: J gene, D gene, V gene, CDR3 protein. D genes are given only for firm matches.

TRBJ2-3 TRBD2 TRBV6-5 CASGISGRGTDTQYF
TRBJ1-5 TRBD1 TRBV11-2 CASSLGPGQGVRPQHF
TRBJ1-5 TRBD1 TRBV6-1 CASTSWTGDDQPQHF
TRBJ2-7 . TRBV6-1 CASSDGLSARTYEQYF
TRBJ1-2 . TRBV7-9 CASSLGQGDYGYTF
TRBJ1-4 . TRBV6-1 CASSEPGFEKLFF
TRBJ2-7 TRBD2 TRBV19 CASSPRDYFYEQYF
TRBJ2-3 TRBD2 TRBV10-3 CAISTGLAGGQGDTQYF
TRBJ1-1 . TRBV13 CASSVRGAGAFF
TRBJ2-3 TRBD1 TRBV4-3 CASSQALTGGTSTDTQYF
TRBJ2-1 TRBD1 TRBV19 CASSAGTDYNEQFF
TRBJ2-3 TRBD1 TRBV2 CASRSGTANGNTQYF
TRBJ2-3 TRBD1 TRBV12-5 CASGIGQGTDTQYF
TRBJ1-2 TRBD1 TRBV7-2 CASSLGTGANYGYTF
TRBJ2-1 TRBD2 TRBV19 CASSIDRLATNEQFF
TRBJ1-2 . TRBV19 CASSLRDGYTF